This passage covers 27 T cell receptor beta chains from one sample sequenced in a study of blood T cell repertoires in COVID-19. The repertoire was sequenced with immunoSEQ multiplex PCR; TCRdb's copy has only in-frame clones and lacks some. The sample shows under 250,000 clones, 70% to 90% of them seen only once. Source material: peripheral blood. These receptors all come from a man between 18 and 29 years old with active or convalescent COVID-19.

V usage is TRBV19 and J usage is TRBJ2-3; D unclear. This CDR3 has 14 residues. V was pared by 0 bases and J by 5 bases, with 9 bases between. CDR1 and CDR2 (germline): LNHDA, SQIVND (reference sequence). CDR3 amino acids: CASSIDFSVDTQYF. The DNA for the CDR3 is TGTGCCAGTAGTATAGATTTCAGTGTAGATACGCAGTATTTT.

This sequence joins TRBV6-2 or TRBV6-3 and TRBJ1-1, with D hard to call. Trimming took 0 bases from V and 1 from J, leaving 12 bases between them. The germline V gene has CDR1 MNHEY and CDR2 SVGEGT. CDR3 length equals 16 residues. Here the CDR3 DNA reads TGTGCCAGCAGTTACTCCCGGCGGGTCGAGAACACTGAAGCTTTCTTT. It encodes CASSYSRRVENTEAFF.

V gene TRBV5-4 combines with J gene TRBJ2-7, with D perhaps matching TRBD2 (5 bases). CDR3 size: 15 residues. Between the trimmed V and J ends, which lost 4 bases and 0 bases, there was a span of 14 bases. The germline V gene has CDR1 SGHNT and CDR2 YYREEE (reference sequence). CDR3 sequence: CASSPGLASSYEQYF. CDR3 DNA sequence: TGTGCCAGCAGCCCCGGCCTAGCAAGCTCCTACGAGCAGTACTTC.

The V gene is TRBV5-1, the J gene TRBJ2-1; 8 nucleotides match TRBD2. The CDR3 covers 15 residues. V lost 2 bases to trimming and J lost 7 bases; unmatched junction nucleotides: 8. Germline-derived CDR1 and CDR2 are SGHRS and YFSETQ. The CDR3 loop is CASSFSSGGYNEQFF. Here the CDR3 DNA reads TGCGCCAGCAGCTTCAGTTCGGGGGGGTATAATGAGCAGTTCTTC.

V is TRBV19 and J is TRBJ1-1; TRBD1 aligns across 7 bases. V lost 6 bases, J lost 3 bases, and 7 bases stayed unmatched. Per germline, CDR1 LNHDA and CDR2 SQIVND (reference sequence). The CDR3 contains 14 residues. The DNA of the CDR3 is TGTGCCAGTAGATCGGACAGGACTGACACTGAAGCTTTCTTT. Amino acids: CASRSDRTDTEAFF.

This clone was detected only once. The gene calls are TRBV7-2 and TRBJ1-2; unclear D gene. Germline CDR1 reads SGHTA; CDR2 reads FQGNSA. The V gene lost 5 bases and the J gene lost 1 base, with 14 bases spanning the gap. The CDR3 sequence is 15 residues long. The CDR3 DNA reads TGTGCCAGCAGCGGGCAGGAGGGTCTTAACTATGGCTACACCTTC. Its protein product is CASSGQEGLNYGYTF.

DNA of the CDR3: TGTGCCAGCAGTGACCCCCGGGATGAGCAGTTCTTC. It codes for CASSDPRDEQFF. The chain has TRBV2 and TRBJ2-1; D is undetermined. Trimming stripped 3 bases from V and 8 bases from J, with 8 bases between. The CDR3 length is 12 residues. The germline gives CDR1 SNHLY, CDR2 FYNNEI.

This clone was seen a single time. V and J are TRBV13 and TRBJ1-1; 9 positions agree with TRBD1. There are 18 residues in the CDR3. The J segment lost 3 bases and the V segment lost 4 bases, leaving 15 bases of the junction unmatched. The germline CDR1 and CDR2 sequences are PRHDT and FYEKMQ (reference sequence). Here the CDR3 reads CASSSPRGTGREDTEAFF. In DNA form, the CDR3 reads TGTGCCAGCAGCTCCCCAAGGGGGACAGGGAGGGAGGACACTGAAGCTTTCTTT. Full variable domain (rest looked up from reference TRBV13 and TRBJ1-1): AAGVIQSPRHLIKEKRETATLKCYPIPRHDTVYWYQQGPGQDPQFLISFYEKMQSDKGSIPDRFSAQQFSDYHSELNMSSLELGDSALYFCASSSPRGTGREDTEAFFGQGTRLTVV.

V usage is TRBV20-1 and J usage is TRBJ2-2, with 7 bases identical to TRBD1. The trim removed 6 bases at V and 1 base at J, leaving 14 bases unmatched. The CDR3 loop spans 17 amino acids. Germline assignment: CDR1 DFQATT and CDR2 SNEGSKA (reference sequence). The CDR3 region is CSASLSTGAENTGELFF. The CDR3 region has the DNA TGCAGTGCCAGTCTATCTACAGGGGCCGAGAACACCGGGGAGCTGTTTTTT.

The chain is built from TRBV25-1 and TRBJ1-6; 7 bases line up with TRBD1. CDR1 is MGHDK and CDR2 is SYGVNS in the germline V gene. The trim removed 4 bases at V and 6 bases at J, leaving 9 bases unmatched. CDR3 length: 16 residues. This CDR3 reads CASSGSGGFANSPLHF. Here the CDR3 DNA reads TGTGCCAGCAGTGGGTCAGGGGGTTTCGCTAATTCACCCCTCCACTTT.

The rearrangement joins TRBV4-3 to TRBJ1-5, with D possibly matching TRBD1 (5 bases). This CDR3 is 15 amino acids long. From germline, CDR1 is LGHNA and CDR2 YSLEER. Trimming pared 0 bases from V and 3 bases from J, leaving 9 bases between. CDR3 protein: CASSQEVTANQPQHF. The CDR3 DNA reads TGCGCCAGCAGCCAAGAGGTGACAGCCAATCAGCCCCAGCATTTT.

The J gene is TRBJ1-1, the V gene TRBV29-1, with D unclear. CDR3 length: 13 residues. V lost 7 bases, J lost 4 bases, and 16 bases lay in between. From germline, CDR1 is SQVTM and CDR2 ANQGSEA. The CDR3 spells CSAGPFGSTEAFF. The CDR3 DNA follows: TGCAGCGCTGGACCCTTTGGGAGCACTGAAGCTTTCTTT.

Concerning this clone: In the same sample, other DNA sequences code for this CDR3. CDR3 in amino acids: CASSLSGTGGGYTF. Here the CDR3 DNA reads TGCGCCAGCAGCTTGTCGGGGACAGGGGGTGGCTACACCTTC. The chain employs TRBV5-1 and TRBJ1-2; TRBD1 aligns across 11 bases. Germline-derived CDR1 and CDR2 are SGHRS and YFSETQ. This CDR3 spans 14 amino acids. V lost 1 base, J lost 7 bases, and 3 bases stayed unmatched. Together with reference TRBV5-1 and TRBJ1-2, the CDR3 gives the full variable domain: KAGVTQTPRYLIKTRGQQVTLSCSPISGHRSVSWYQQTPGQGLQFLFEYFSETQRNKGNFPGRFSGRQFSNSRSEMNVSTLELGDSALYLCASSLSGTGGGYTFGSGTRLTVV.

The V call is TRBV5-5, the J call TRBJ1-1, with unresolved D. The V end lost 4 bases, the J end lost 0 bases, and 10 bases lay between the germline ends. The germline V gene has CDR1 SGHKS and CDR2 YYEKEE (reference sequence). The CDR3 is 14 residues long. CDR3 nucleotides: TGTGCCAGCAGCCCCTCGTCGGTGAACACTGAAGCTTTCTTT. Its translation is CASSPSSVNTEAFF.

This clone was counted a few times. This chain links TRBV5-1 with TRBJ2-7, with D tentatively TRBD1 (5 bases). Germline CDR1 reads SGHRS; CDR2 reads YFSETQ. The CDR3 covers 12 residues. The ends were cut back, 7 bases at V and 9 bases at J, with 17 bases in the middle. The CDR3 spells CASEGVFFGQYF. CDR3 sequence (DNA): TGCGCCAGCGAAGGGGTCTTCTTCGGGCAGTACTTC.

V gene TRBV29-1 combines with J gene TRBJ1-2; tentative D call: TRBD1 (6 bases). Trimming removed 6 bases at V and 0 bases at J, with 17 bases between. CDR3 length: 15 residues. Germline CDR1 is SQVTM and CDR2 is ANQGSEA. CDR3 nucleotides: TGCAGCGTCGCTAGCTGGCAGGGGCCTAACTATGGCTACACCTTC. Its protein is CSVASWQGPNYGYTF.

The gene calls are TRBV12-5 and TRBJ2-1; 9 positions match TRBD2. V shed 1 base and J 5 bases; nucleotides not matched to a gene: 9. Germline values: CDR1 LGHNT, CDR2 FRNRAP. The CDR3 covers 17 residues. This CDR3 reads CASGLALLAGLNNEQFF. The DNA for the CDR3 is TGTGCTAGTGGTTTGGCCCTTCTAGCGGGGTTGAACAATGAGCAGTTCTTC. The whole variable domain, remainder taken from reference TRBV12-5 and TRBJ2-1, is DARVTQTPRHKVTEMGQEVTMRCQPILGHNTVFWYRQTMMQGLELLAYFRNRAPLDDSGMPKDRFSAEMPDATLATLKIQPSEPRDSAVYFCASGLALLAGLNNEQFFGPGTRLTVL.

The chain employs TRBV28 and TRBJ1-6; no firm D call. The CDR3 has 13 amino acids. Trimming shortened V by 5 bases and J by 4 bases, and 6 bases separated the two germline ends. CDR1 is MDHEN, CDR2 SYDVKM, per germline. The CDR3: CASSPQYNSPLHF. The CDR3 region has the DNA TGTGCCAGCAGTCCACAATATAATTCACCCCTCCACTTT.

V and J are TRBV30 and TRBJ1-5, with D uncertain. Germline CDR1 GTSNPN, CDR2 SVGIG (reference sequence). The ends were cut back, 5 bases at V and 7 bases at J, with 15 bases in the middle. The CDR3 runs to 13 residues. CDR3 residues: CAWAITGNQPQHF. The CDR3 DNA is TGTGCCTGGGCTATAACGGGGAACCAGCCCCAGCATTTT.

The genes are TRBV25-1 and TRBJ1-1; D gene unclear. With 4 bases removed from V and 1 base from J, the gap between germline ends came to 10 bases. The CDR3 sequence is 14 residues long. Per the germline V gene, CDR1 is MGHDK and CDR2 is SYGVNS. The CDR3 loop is CASSVKTGNTEAFF. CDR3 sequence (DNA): TGTGCCAGCAGTGTGAAGACGGGGAACACTGAAGCTTTCTTT.

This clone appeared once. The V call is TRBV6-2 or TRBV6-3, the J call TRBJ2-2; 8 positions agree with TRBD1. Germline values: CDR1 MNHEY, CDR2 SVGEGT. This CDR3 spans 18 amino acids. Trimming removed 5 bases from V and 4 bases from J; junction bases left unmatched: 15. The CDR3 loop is CASSHSPIGQGGTGELFF. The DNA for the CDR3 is TGTGCCAGCAGTCATTCCCCCATCGGACAGGGAGGCACCGGGGAGCTGTTTTTT.

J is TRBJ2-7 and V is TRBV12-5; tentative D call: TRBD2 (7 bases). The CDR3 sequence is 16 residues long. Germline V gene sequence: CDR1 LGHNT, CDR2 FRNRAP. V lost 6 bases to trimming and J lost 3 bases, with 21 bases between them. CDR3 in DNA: TGTGCTAGTGGACAGCCGATAGGGGGGGCTGGCTACGAGCAGTACTTC. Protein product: CASGQPIGGAGYEQYF. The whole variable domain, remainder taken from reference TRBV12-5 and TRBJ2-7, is DARVTQTPRHKVTEMGQEVTMRCQPILGHNTVFWYRQTMMQGLELLAYFRNRAPLDDSGMPKDRFSAEMPDATLATLKIQPSEPRDSAVYFCASGQPIGGAGYEQYFGPGTRLTVT.

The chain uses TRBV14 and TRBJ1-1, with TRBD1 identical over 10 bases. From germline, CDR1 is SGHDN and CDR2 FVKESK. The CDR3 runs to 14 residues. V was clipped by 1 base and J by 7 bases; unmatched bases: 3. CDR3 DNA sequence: TGTGCCAGCAGCCAAGTGGACAGGGGGATTGAAGCTTTCTTT. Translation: CASSQVDRGIEAFF.

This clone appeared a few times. CDR3 sequence (DNA): TGCGCCAGCAGCCAAGAGGAGGGGGCCTCCTACGAGCAGTACTTC. As protein: CASSQEEGASYEQYF. This chain uses TRBV4-3 with TRBJ2-7; maybe TRBD1 (7 bases). CDR1 is LGHNA and CDR2 is YSLEER in the germline V gene. V lost 0 bases to trimming and J lost 0 bases, with 9 bases between them. The CDR3 length is 15 residues.

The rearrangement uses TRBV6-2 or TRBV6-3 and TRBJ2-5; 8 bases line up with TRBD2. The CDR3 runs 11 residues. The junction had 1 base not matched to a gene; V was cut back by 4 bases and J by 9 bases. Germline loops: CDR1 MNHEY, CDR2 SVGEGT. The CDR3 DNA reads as TGTGCCAGCAGTTCTAGCGGGTCCCAGTACTTC. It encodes CASSSSGSQYF.

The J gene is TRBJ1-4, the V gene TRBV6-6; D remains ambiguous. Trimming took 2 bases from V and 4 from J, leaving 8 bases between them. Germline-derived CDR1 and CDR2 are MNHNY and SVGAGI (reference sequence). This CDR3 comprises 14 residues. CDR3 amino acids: CASSYGTVNEKLFF. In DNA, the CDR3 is TGTGCCAGCAGTTACGGTACGGTTAATGAAAAACTGTTTTTT.

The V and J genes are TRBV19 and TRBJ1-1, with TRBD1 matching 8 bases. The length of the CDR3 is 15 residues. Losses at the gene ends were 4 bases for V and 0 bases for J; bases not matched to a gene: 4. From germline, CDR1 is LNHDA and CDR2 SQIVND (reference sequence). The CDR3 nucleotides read TGTGCCAGTAGTACCACGGGACAGGTGAACACTGAAGCTTTCTTT. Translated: CASSTTGQVNTEAFF.